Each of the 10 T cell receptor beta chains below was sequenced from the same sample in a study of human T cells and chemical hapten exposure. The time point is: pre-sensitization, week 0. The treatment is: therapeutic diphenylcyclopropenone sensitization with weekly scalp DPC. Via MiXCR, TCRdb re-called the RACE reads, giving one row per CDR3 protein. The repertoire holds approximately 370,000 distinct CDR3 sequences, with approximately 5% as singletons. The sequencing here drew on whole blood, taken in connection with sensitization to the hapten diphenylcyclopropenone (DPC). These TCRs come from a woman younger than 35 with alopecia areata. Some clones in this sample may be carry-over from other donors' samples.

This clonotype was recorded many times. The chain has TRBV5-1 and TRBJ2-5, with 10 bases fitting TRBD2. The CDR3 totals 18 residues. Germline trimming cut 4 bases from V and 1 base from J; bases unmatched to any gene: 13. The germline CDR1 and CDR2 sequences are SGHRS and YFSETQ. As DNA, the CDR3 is TGCGCCAGCAGCGGAGGGCTAGCGGGGGACCCGTTCCAAGAGACCCAGTACTTC. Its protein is CASSGGLAGDPFQETQYF.

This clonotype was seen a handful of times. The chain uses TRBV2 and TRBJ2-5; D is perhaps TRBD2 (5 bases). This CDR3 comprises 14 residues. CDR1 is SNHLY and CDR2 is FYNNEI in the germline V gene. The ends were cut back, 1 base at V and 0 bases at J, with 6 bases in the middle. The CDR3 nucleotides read TGTGCCAGCAGTGAAGGGGAGCACCAAGAGACCCAGTACTTC. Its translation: CASSEGEHQETQYF.

The CDR3 nucleotides are TGTGCCAGCAGCGGCCGGGACTCCCTAGGGGAGCAGTTCTTC. Translation: CASSGRDSLGEQFF. The chain joins TRBV7-6 to TRBJ2-1; tentatively, D is TRBD2 (6 bases). The germline V and J ends were trimmed by 5 bases and 10 bases, with 18 bases remaining between them. Looked up from germline, CDR1 is SGHVS and CDR2 is FNYEAQ. This CDR3 contains 14 residues.

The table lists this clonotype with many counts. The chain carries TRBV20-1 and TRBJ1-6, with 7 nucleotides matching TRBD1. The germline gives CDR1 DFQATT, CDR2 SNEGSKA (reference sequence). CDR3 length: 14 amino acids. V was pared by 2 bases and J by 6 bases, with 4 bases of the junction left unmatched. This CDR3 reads CSARSGGSNSPLHF. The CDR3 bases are TGCAGTGCTAGATCAGGGGGAAGTAATTCACCCCTCCACTTT.

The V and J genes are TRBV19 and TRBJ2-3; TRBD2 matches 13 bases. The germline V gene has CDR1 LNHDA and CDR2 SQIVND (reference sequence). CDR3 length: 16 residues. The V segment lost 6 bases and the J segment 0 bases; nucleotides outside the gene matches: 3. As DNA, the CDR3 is TGTGCCAGTAGCAGACTAGCGGGGGGCAGCACAGATACGCAGTATTTT. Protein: CASSRLAGGSTDTQYF.

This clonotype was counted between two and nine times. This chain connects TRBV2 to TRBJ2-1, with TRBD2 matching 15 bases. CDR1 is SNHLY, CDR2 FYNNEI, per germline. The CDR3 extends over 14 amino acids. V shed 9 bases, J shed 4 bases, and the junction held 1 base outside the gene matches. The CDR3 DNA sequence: TGTGCCAGGGGACTAGCGGGGGGTTACAATGAGCAGTTCTTC. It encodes CARGLAGGYNEQFF.

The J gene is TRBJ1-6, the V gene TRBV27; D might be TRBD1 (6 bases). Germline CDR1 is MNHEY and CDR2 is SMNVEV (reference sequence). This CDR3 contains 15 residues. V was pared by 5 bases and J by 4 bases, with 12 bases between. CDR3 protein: CASSGGLGYNSPLHF. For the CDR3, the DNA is TGTGCCAGCAGTGGGGGCCTAGGGTATAATTCACCCCTCCACTTT.

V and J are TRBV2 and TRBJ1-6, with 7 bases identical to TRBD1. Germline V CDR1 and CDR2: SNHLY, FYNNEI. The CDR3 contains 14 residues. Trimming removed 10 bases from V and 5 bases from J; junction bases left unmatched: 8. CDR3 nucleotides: TGTGCCACCGCGCGGGGACAGAATAATTCACCCCTCCACTTT. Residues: CATARGQNNSPLHF.

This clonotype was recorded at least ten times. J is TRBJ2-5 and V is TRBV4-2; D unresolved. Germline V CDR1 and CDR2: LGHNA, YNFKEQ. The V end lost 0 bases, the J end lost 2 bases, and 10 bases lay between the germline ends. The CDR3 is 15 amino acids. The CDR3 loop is CASSQDRAQQETQYF. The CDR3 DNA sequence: TGTGCCAGCAGCCAAGACCGGGCCCAGCAAGAGACCCAGTACTTC.

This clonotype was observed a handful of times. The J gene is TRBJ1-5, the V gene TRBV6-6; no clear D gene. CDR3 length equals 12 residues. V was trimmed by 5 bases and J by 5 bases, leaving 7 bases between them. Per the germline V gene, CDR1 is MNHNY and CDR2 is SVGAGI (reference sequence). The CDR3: CASSISDQPQHF. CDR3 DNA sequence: TGTGCCAGCAGTATCAGTGATCAGCCCCAGCATTTT.